This TCR beta chain was sequenced in a study of blood T cell repertoires in COVID-19. About the study: There were acute and convalescent COVID-19 samples, and they came from the United States, Italy and Spain. T cells, B-cell-depleted T cells, or PBMCs supplied cDNA or gDNA.

The V end lost 4 bases, the J end lost 1 base, and 5 bases lay between the germline ends. The CDR3 has 13 residues. Germline V gene data show CDR1 as LGHNA and CDR2 as YSLEER. This clone was seen only a few times. Per the original methods: Amplification of reference gene primers provided the estimated nucleated cell counts. Produced via immunoSEQ multiplex PCR; TCRdb's table is partial and in-frame only. Clonal size and the V and J genes are those of that table, whereas D and trimming came from the DNA. This table has over 35,000 clones, 79% appearing once. The sequence derives from a man between 65 and 79 years old with acute or convalescent COVID-19. The chain combines TRBV4-3 with TRBJ2-1, with D hard to call. Source material: peripheral blood. This chain's CDR3 is CASSPGSYNEQFF. The CDR3 nucleotides read TGCGCCAGCAGCCCCGGTTCCTACAATGAGCAGTTCTTC.